A single sample is the source of the 14 T cell receptor beta chains below, sequenced in a study of cytomegalovirus exposure and HLA in healthy donors. PCR used 60 Vbeta primers and 13 Jbeta primers. Some clones are missing from TCRdb's copy, which holds only in-frame ones; the method was immunoSEQ multiplex PCR. The sample yields 180,000 or so clones, about four fifths seen once. Material for sequencing was PBMCs. The receptors originated from a female donor in good health and CMV-seronegative.

This chain connects TRBV13 to TRBJ2-7; weak D call: TRBD2 (5 bases). The ends were cut back, 0 bases at V and 0 bases at J, with 9 bases in the middle. Germline V lookup: CDR1 PRHDT, CDR2 FYEKMQ (reference sequence). The CDR3 runs 15 residues. The CDR3 reads CASSLGPGNSYEQYF. CDR3 nucleotides: TGTGCCAGCAGCTTAGGCCCGGGAAACTCCTACGAGCAGTACTTC. Complete variable domain (other parts from reference TRBV13 and TRBJ2-7): AAGVIQSPRHLIKEKRETATLKCYPIPRHDTVYWYQQGPGQDPQFLISFYEKMQSDKGSIPDRFSAQQFSDYHSELNMSSLELGDSALYFCASSLGPGNSYEQYFGPGTRLTVT.

This clone was seen only a few times. The sample contains more than one DNA sequence encoding this CDR3. The J gene is TRBJ2-7, the V gene TRBV14; TRBD1 aligns across 8 bases. With V trimmed by 9 bases and J by 0 bases, 7 bases remained unmatched. The length of the CDR3 is 14 residues. Germline V lookup: CDR1 SGHDN, CDR2 FVKESK. CDR3 region: CASTGQENSYEQYF. CDR3 DNA: TGTGCCAGTACGGGACAGGAGAACTCCTACGAGCAGTACTTC. The variable domain in full, with the rest retrieved from reference TRBV14 and TRBJ2-7, is EAGVTQFPSHSVIEKGQTVTLRCDPISGHDNLYWYRRVMGKEIKFLLHFVKESKQDESGMPNNRFLAERTGGTYSTLKVQPAELEDSGVYFCASTGQENSYEQYFGPGTRLTVT.

CDR3 in DNA: TGCGCCAGCAGCTTGAGGGGACTGGACGATGAAAAACTGTTTTTT. It codes for CASSLRGLDDEKLFF. V gene TRBV5-1 combines with J gene TRBJ1-4, with D tentatively TRBD1 (5 bases). CDR3 size: 15 residues. Trimming took off 1 base at V and 6 bases at J, with 13 bases between the two ends. Germline V CDR1 and CDR2: SGHRS, YFSETQ.

This chain links TRBV7-2 with TRBJ2-3; D is possibly TRBD1 (6 bases). V was pared by 3 bases and J by 6 bases, with 16 bases between. This CDR3 comprises 15 residues. Per the germline V gene, CDR1 is SGHTA and CDR2 is FQGNSA. The CDR3 protein is CASSFSQGGVDTQYF. In DNA form, the CDR3 reads TGTGCCAGCAGCTTTTCACAGGGTGGGGTTGATACGCAGTATTTT.

This chain uses TRBV27 with TRBJ2-5; D may be TRBD2 (6 bases). Deletions cut 5 bases from V and 4 bases from J, with 23 bases between. Germline values: CDR1 MNHEY, CDR2 SMNVEV (reference sequence). This CDR3 has 17 residues. The DNA of the CDR3 is TGTGCCAGCAGTACAACCGCCTGGCGGGACGTGAGAGAGACCCAGTACTTC. Protein product: CASSTTAWRDVRETQYF.

J is TRBJ1-4 and V is TRBV5-1, with TRBD1 identical over 7 bases. This CDR3 is built from 16 residues. Germline loops: CDR1 SGHRS, CDR2 YFSETQ. J was trimmed by 5 bases and V by 4 bases; bases with no gene match: 11. The CDR3 is CASSLPSGTANEKLFF. In DNA, the CDR3 is TGCGCCAGCAGCCTCCCATCCGGGACAGCAAATGAAAAACTGTTTTTT. The full variable domain, its missing parts supplied by reference TRBV5-1 and TRBJ1-4, is KAGVTQTPRYLIKTRGQQVTLSCSPISGHRSVSWYQQTPGQGLQFLFEYFSETQRNKGNFPGRFSGRQFSNSRSEMNVSTLELGDSALYLCASSLPSGTANEKLFFGSGTQLSVL.

The chain links TRBV6-1 to TRBJ1-1, with 10 bases matching TRBD1. The germline gives CDR1 MNHNS, CDR2 SASEGT. Unmatched junction bases numbered 2, after V lost 0 bases and J lost 4 bases. The CDR3 has 15 residues. The CDR3 sequence is CASSEATGGGTEAFF. Written as DNA, the CDR3 is TGTGCCAGCAGTGAAGCGACAGGGGGCGGCACTGAAGCTTTCTTT.

The J gene is TRBJ1-5, the V gene TRBV6-1, with D maybe TRBD1 (6 bases). V was trimmed by 2 bases and J by 5 bases, leaving 13 bases between them. The CDR3 contains 15 residues. Germline values: CDR1 MNHNS, CDR2 SASEGT. CDR3 sequence (DNA): TGTGCCAGCAGTGAATCTGGCAGGGGTCATCAGCCCCAGCATTTT. It yields the protein CASSESGRGHQPQHF.

The chain couples TRBV2 to TRBJ2-7; 8 bases fit TRBD1. V gave up 6 bases and J gave up 4 bases; unmatched junction bases: 11. Germline CDR1 reads SNHLY; CDR2 reads FYNNEI. The CDR3 has 15 residues. CDR3 DNA: TGTGCCAGCAGATACGGGGGACAGGAGCTATACGAGCAGTACTTC. Translating gives CASRYGGQELYEQYF. Based on the CDR3 plus reference TRBV2 and TRBJ2-7, the full variable domain is EPEVTQTPSHQVTQMGQEVILRCVPISNHLYFYWYRQILGQKVEFLVSFYNNEISEKSEIFDDQFSVERPDGSNFTLKIRSTKLEDSAMYFCASRYGGQELYEQYFGPGTRLTVT.

CDR3 residues: CASSLWSGHSYEQYF. Written as DNA, the CDR3 is TGTGCCAGCAGTTTGTGGTCCGGTCACTCCTACGAGCAGTACTTC. This chain uses TRBV27 with TRBJ2-7; D is undetermined. This CDR3 is 15 amino acids long. Trimming stripped 3 bases from V and 0 bases from J, with 12 bases between. Germline V gene sequence: CDR1 MNHEY, CDR2 SMNVEV (reference sequence).

This clone was detected once. This chain uses TRBV4-3 with TRBJ2-7; D possibly corresponds to TRBD2 (6 bases). With 0 bases removed from V and 5 bases from J, the gap between germline ends came to 8 bases. Germline CDR1 is LGHNA and CDR2 is YSLEER. The CDR3 runs 13 residues. The CDR3 coding sequence is TGCGCCAGCAGCCAAGAACGGAGGGACGAGCAGTACTTC. It codes for CASSQERRDEQYF.

The chain couples TRBV28 to TRBJ1-4; D is ambiguous. Trimming took 7 bases from V and 5 from J, leaving 14 bases between them. In germline, CDR1 is MDHEN, CDR2 SYDVKM. The CDR3 loop spans 14 amino acids. In DNA form, the CDR3 reads TGTGCCAGCAAACCGTGGAGTGGAAATGAAAAACTGTTTTTT. It codes for CASKPWSGNEKLFF.

The chain joins TRBV5-1 to TRBJ2-3, with D possibly matching TRBD1 (6 bases). The CDR3 sequence is 15 residues long. Per germline, CDR1 SGHRS and CDR2 YFSETQ. Trimming cost V 0 bases and J 4 bases, with 12 bases left between them. In nucleotides, the CDR3 is TGCGCCAGCAGCTTGGGTCAGGGGTCGGCAGATACGCAGTATTTT. Protein sequence: CASSLGQGSADTQYF.

The V call is TRBV27, the J call TRBJ1-3; the D is unclear. Germline V gene lookup returns CDR1 MNHEY and CDR2 SMNVEV (reference sequence). The germline V and J ends were trimmed by 0 bases and 2 bases, with 8 bases remaining between them. This CDR3 contains 15 residues. This chain's CDR3 is CASSLSTGAGNTIYF. The CDR3, as DNA: TGTGCCAGCAGTTTATCGACGGGTGCTGGAAACACCATATATTTT.